This T cell receptor beta chain was obtained from a study of shared clonotypes between healthy human individuals. Naive CD8 cells, CD45RO-negative and positively selected for CCR7, excluded terminally differentiated effector memory CD45RA+ cells. Sequencing was performed with immunoSEQ multiplex PCR; in TCRdb, only in-frame clones are kept and a portion is missing. The table records hundreds of thousands of clones, 85% to 95% of them present only once. This CDR3 contains 15 residues. V was pared by 5 bases and J by 2 bases, with 7 bases of the junction left unmatched. The germline V gene has CDR1 LNHNV and CDR2 YYDKDF (reference sequence).

This receptor was identified in a woman aged 25 to 39 in good health. The chain joins TRBV15 to TRBJ2-3, with TRBD2 identical over 7 bases. Sequencing was done on a sample of naive CD8+ T cells sorted from blood. In DNA form, the CDR3 reads TGTGCCACCAGCGGGGAGGCGGGGGACACAGATACGCAGTATTTT. Amino acids: CATSGEAGDTDTQYF.